This T cell receptor (beta chain) was identified during a study of lymphopenia after photon versus proton radiotherapy. The study's findings and limits: Authors raise, but do not show, better survival with proton therapy. After the lymphocyte nadir, photon-treated repertoires showed oligoclonal expansion, especially of CD8+ Temra cells.

As to this clone: The antigen is not known.

The repertoire was sequenced with immunoSEQ multiplex PCR; TCRdb's copy has only in-frame clones and lacks some. This sample has around 64,000 clones, with roughly 92% found just once. Trimming stripped 4 bases from V and 5 bases from J, with 19 bases between. This CDR3 has 15 amino acids. Germline CDR1 reads SGHRS; CDR2 reads YFSETQ. Here the sequenced sample was peripheral blood, taken from a patient treated with photon-based radiotherapy. J is TRBJ2-7 and V is TRBV5-1; D possibly corresponds to TRBD2 (5 bases). The sequence came from a woman in her forties with cholangiocarcinoma. Here the CDR3 DNA reads TGCGCCAGCAGCCAGAACGGGAATGGGTTGGACGAGCAGTACTTC. It specifies CASSQNGNGLDEQYF. The full variable domain, with the rest looked up from reference TRBV5-1 and TRBJ2-7, is KAGVTQTPRYLIKTRGQQVTLSCSPISGHRSVSWYQQTPGQGLQFLFEYFSETQRNKGNFPGRFSGRQFSNSRSEMNVSTLELGDSALYLCASSQNGNGLDEQYFGPGTRLTVT.